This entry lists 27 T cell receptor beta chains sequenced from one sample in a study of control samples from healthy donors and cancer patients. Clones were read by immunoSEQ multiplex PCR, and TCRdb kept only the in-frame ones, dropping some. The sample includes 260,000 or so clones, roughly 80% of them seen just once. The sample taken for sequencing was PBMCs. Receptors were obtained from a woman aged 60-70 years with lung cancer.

The CDR3 here is CASSLAPGGDYGYTF. CDR3 coding DNA: TGTGCCAGCAGCTTGGCCCCTGGGGGGGACTATGGCTACACCTTC. The gene calls are TRBV5-5 and TRBJ1-2; D is perhaps TRBD1 (5 bases). Germline assignment: CDR1 SGHKS and CDR2 YYEKEE (reference sequence). V was cut by 0 bases and J by 3 bases, with 12 bases left in between. The CDR3 sequence is 15 residues long. Using reference TRBV5-5 and TRBJ1-2 for the parts outside the CDR3, the full variable domain is DAGVTQSPTHLIKTRGQQVTLRCSPISGHKSVSWYQQVLGQGPQFIFQYYEKEERGRGNFPDRFSARQFPNYSSELNVNALLLGDSALYLCASSLAPGGDYGYTFGSGTRLTVV.

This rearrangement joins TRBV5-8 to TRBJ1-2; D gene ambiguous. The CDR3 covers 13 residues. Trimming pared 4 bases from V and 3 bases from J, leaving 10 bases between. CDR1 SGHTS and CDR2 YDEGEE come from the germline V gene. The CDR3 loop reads CASSQSSHYGYTF. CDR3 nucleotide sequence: TGTGCCAGCAGCCAGAGCTCCCACTATGGCTACACCTTC.

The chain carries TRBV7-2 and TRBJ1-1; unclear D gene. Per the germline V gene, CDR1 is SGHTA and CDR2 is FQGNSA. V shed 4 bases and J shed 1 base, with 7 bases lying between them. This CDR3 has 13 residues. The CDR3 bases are TGTGCCAGCAGCTCGACGAGGAACACTGAAGCTTTCTTT. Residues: CASSSTRNTEAFF. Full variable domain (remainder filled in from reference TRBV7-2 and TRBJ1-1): GAGVSQSPSNKVTEKGKDVELRCDPISGHTALYWYRQSLGQGLEFLIYFQGNSAPDKSGLPSDRFSAERTGGSVSTLTIQRTQQEDSAVYLCASSSTRNTEAFFGQGTRLTVV.

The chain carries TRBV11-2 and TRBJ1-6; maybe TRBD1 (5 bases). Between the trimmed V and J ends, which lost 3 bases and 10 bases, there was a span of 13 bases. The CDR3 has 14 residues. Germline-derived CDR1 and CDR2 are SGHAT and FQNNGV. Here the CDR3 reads CASSLAQVVSPLHF. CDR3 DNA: TGTGCCAGCAGCTTGGCACAGGTTGTCTCACCCCTCCACTTT.

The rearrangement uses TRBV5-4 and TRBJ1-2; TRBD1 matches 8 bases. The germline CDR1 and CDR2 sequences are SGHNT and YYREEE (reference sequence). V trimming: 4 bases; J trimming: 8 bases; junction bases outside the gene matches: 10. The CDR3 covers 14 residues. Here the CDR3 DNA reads TGTGCCAGCAGCCCTCCTGACAGGGGTTACGGCTACACCTTC. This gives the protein CASSPPDRGYGYTF.

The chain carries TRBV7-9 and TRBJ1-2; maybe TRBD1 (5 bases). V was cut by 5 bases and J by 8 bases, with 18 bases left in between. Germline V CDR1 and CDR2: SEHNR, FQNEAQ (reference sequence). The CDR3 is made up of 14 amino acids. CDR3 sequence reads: CASSLLQTERGYTF. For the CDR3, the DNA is TGTGCCAGCAGCCTCCTGCAGACAGAGAGGGGCTACACCTTC.

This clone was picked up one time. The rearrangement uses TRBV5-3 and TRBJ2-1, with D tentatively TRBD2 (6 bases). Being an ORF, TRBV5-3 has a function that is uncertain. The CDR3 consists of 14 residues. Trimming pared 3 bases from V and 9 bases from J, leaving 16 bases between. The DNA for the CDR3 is TGTGCCAGAAGCTGCGGGACTCGGTTTGGTGAGCAGTTCTTC. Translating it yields CARSCGTRFGEQFF.

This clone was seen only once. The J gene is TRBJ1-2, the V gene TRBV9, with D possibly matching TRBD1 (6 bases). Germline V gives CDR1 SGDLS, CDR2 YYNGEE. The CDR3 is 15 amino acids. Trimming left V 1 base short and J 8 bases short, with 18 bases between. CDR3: CASSVPMGGAEGYTF. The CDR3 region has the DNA TGTGCCAGCAGCGTACCCATGGGGGGGGCAGAGGGCTACACCTTC.

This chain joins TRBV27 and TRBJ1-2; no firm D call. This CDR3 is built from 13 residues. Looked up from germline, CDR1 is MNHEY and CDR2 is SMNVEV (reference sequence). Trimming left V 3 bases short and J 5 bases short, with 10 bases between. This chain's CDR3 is CASSLGKRYGYTF. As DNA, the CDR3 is TGTGCCAGCAGTTTGGGTAAGAGGTATGGCTACACCTTC.

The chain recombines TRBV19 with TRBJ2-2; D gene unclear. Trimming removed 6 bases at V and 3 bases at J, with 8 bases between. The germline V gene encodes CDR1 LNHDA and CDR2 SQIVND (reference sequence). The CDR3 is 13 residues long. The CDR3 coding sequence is TGTGCCAGTAGAGTCTGGCACACCGGGGAGCTGTTTTTT. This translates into CASRVWHTGELFF.

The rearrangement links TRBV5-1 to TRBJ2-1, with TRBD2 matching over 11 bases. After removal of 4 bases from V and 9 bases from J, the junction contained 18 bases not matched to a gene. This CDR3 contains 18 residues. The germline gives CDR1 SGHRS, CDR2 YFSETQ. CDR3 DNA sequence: TGCGCCAGCAGCCCGGGGAGCGTGGGGATAGCGGGAGGGATTGAGCAGTTCTTC. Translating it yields CASSPGSVGIAGGIEQFF.

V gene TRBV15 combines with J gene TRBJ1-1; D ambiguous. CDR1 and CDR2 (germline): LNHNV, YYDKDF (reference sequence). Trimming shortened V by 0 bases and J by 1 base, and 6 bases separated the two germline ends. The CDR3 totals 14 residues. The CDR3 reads CATSREASNTEAFF. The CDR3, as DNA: TGTGCCACCAGCAGAGAAGCGTCGAACACTGAAGCTTTCTTT.

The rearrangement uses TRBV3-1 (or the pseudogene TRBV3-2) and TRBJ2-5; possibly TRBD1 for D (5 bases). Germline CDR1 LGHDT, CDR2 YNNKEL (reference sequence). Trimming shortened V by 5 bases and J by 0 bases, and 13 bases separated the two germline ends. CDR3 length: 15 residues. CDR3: CASSSRQKNQETQYF. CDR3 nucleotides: TGTGCCAGCAGCTCCAGACAGAAAAACCAAGAGACCCAGTACTTC.

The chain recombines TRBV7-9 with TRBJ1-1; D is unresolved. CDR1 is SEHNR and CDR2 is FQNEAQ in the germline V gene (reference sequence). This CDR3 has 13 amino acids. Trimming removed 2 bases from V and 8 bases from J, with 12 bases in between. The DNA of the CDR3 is TGTGCCAGCAGCTTAATTGTGGAAAAAGAAGCTTTCTTT. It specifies CASSLIVEKEAFF.

The CDR3 region is CASSALGGNTEAFF. The CDR3 nucleotides read TGTGCCAGCAGCGCCTTAGGAGGGAACACTGAAGCTTTCTTT. The rearrangement joins TRBV3-1 (or the pseudogene TRBV3-2) to TRBJ1-1, with D unclear. The CDR3 has 14 amino acids. Deletions cut 5 bases from V and 1 base from J, with 11 bases between. Germline V gene data show CDR1 as LGHDT and CDR2 as YNNKEL (reference sequence).

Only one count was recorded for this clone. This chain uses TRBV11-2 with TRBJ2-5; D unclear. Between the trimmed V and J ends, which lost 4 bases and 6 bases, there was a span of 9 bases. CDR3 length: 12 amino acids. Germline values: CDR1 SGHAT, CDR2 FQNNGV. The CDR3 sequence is CASSSVAKTQYF. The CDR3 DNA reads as TGTGCCAGCAGCTCAGTGGCAAAGACCCAGTACTTC. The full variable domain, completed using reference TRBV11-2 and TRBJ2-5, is EAGVAQSPRYKIIEKRQSVAFWCNPISGHATLYWYQQILGQGPKLLIQFQNNGVVDDSQLPKDRFSAERLKGVDSTLKIQPAKLEDSAVYLCASSSVAKTQYFGPGTRLLVL.

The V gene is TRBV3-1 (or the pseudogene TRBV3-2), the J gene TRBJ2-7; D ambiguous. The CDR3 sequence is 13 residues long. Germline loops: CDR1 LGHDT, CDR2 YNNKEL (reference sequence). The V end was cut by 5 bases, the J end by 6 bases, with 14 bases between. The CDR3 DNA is TGTGCCAGCAGCACCACTAAATCGGGCGAGCAGTACTTC. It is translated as CASSTTKSGEQYF.

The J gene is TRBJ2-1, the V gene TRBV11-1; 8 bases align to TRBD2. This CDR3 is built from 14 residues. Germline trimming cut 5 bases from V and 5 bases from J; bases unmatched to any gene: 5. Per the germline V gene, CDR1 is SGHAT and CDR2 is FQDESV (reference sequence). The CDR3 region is CASSVGLANNEQFF. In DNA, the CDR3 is TGTGCCAGCAGCGTAGGACTAGCCAACAATGAGCAGTTCTTC. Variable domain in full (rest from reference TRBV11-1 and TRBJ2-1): EAEVAQSPRYKITEKSQAVAFWCDPISGHATLYWYRQILGQGPELLVQFQDESVVDDSQLPKDRFSAERLKGVDSTLKIQPAELGDSAMYLCASSVGLANNEQFFGPGTRLTVL.

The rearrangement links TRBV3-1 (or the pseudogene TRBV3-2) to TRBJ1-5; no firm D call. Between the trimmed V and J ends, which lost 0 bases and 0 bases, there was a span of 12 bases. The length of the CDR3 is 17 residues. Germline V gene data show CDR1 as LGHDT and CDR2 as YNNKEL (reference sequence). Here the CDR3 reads CASSQDRGTHSNQPQHF. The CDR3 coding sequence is TGTGCCAGCAGCCAAGATAGAGGAACTCATAGCAATCAGCCCCAGCATTTT.

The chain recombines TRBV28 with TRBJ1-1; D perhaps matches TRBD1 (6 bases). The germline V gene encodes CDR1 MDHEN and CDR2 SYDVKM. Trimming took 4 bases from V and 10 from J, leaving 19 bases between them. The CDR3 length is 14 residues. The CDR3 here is CASSSHGGAPGAFF. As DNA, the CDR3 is TGTGCCAGCAGTTCCCACGGGGGGGCCCCTGGAGCTTTCTTT.

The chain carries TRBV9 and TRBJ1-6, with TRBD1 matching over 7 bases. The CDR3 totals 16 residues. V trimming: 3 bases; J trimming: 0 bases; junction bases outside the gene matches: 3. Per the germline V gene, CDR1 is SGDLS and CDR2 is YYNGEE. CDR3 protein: CASSERQGSYNSPLHF. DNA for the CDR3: TGTGCCAGCAGCGAAAGACAGGGCTCCTATAATTCACCCCTCCACTTT. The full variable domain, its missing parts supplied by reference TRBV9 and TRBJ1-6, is DSGVTQTPKHLITATGQRVTLRCSPRSGDLSVYWYQQSLDQGLQFLIQYYNGEERAKGNILERFSAQQFPDLHSELNLSSLELGDSALYFCASSERQGSYNSPLHFGNGTRLTVT.

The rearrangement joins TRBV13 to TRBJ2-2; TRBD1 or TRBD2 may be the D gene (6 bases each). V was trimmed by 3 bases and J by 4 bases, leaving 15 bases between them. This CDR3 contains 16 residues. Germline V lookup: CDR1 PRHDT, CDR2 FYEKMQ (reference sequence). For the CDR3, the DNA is TGTGCCAGCAGCTTTGGAGGGGGTCCCGGCACCGGGGAGCTGTTTTTT. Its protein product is CASSFGGGPGTGELFF.

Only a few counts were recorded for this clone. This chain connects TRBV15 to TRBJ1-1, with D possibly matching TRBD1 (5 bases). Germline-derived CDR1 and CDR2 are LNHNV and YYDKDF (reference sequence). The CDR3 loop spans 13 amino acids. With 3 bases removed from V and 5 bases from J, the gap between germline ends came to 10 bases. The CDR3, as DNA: TGTGCCACCAGCAGGGGGGTGGGGACTGAAGCTTTCTTT. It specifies CATSRGVGTEAFF.

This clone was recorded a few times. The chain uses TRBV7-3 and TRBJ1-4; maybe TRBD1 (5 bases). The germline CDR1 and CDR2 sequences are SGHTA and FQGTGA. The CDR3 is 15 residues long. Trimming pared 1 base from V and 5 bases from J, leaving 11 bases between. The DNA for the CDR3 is TGTGCCAGCAGCTTAAGGGGCAGGCAGAATGAAAAACTGTTTTTT. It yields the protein CASSLRGRQNEKLFF.

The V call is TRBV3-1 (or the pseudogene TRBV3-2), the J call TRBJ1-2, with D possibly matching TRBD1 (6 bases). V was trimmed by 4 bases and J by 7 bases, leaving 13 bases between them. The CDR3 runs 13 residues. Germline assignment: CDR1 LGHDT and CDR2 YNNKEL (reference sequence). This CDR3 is CASSREGVGGYTF. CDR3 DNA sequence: TGTGCCAGCAGCCGGGAGGGGGTAGGTGGCTACACCTTC.

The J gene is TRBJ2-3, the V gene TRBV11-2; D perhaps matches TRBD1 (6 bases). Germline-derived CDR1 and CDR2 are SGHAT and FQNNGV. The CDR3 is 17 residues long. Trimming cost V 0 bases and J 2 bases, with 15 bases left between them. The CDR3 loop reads CASSLDDRQDDTDTQYF. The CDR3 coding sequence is TGTGCCAGCAGCTTAGACGATAGACAGGACGACACAGATACGCAGTATTTT.

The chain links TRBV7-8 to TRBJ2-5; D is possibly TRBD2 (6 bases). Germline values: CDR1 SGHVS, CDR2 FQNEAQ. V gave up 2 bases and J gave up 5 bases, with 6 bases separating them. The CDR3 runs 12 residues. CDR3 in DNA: TGTGCCAGCAGCTTAAGCGGGGAGACCCAGTACTTC. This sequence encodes CASSLSGETQYF.